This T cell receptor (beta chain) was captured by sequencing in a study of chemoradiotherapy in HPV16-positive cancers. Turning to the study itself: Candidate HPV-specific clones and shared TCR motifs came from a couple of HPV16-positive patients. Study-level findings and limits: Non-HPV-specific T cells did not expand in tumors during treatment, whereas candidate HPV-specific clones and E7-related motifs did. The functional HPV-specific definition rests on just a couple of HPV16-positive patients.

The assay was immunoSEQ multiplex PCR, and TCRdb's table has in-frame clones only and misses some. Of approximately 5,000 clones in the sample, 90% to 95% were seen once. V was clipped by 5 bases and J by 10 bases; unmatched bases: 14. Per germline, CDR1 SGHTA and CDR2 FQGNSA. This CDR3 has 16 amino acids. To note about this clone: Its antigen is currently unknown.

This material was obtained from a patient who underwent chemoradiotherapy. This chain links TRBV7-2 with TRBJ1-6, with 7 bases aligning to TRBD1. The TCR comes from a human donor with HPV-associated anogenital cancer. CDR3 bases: TGTGCCAGCAGCATTCAAAGGACAGGTTCAGACTCACCCCTCCACTTT. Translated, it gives CASSIQRTGSDSPLHF.